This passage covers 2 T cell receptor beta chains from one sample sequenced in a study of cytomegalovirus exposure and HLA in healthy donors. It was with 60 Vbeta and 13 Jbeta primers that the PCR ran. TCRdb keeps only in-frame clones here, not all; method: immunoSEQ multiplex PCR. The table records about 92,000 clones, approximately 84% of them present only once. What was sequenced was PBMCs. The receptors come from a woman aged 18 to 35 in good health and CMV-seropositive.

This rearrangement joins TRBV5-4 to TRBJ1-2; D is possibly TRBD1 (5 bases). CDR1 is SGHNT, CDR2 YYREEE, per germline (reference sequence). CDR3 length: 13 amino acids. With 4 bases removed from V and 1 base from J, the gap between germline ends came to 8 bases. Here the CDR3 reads CASSGDSNYGYTF. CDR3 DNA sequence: TGTGCCAGCAGCGGCGACAGTAACTATGGCTACACCTTC.

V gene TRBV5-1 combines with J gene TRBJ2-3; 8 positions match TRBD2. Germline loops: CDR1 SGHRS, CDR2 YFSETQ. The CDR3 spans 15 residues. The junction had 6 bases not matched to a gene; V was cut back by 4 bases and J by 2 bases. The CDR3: CASSEYSGVTDTQYF. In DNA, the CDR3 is TGCGCCAGCAGCGAATATAGCGGGGTCACAGATACGCAGTATTTT. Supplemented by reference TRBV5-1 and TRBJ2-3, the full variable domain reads KAGVTQTPRYLIKTRGQQVTLSCSPISGHRSVSWYQQTPGQGLQFLFEYFSETQRNKGNFPGRFSGRQFSNSRSEMNVSTLELGDSALYLCASSEYSGVTDTQYFGPGTRLTVL.